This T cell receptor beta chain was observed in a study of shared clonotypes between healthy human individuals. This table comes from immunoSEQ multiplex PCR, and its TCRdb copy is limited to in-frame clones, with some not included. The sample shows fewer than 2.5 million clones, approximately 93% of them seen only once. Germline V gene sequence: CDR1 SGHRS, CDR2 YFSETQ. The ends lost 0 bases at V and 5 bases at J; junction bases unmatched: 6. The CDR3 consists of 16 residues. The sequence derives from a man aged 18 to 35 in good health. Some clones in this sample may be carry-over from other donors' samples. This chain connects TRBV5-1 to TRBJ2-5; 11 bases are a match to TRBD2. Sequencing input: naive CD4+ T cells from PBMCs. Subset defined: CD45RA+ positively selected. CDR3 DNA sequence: TGCGCCAGCAGCTTGGCACTAGCGGGAGTCGGGGAGACCCAGTACTTC. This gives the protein CASSLALAGVGETQYF. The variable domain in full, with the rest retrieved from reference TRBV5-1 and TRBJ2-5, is KAGVTQTPRYLIKTRGQQVTLSCSPISGHRSVSWYQQTPGQGLQFLFEYFSETQRNKGNFPGRFSGRQFSNSRSEMNVSTLELGDSALYLCASSLALAGVGETQYFGPGTRLLVL.